This TCR beta chain was sequenced for a study of tumor-infiltrating lymphocytes in localized non-small cell lung cancer. Regarding the study as a whole: No link was found between tumor T-cell fraction and recurrence-free survival. Not all patients were TCR sequenced, owing to tissue quantity.

CDR3 length equals 14 residues. Germline loops: CDR1 SGDLS, CDR2 YYNGEE. Unmatched junction bases numbered 5, after V lost 5 bases and J lost 10 bases. A few counts support this clone. The antigen remains undetermined. Generated by immunoSEQ multiplex PCR, the TCRdb table keeps only in-frame clones and is missing some. The sample lists about 24,000 clones, roughly three fifths seen once, with under 7% in the top ten. The sequence was obtained from a human donor with non-small cell lung cancer. Input material: lung tumor tissue. V and J are TRBV9 and TRBJ2-2; 13 nucleotides line up with TRBD2. CDR3 sequence (DNA): TGTGCCAGCAGGGGGACTAGCGGGGATGAGGAGCTGTTTTTT. Its translation: CASRGTSGDEELFF.